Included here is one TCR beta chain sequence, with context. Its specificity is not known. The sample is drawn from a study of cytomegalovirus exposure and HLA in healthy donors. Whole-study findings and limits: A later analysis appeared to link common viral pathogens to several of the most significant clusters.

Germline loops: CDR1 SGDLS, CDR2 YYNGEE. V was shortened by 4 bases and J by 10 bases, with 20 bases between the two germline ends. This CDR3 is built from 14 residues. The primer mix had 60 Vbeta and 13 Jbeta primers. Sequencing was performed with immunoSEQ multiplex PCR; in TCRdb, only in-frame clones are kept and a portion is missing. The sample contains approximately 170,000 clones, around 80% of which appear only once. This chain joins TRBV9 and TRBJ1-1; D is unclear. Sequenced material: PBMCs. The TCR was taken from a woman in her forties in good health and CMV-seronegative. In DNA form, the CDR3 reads TGTGCCAGCAGCTTAGAGGAGGAAACTGGTCGAGCTTTCTTT. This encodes CASSLEEETGRAFF. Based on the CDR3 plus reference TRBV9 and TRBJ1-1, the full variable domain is DSGVTQTPKHLITATGQRVTLRCSPRSGDLSVYWYQQSLDQGLQFLIQYYNGEERAKGNILERFSAQQFPDLHSELNLSSLELGDSALYFCASSLEEETGRAFFGQGTRLTVV.